A selection of T cell receptor beta chains follows, all from one sample in a study of shared clonotypes between healthy human individuals. Only in-frame clones appear in the TCRdb table, and some are missing; sequencing was by immunoSEQ multiplex PCR. This sample has 600,000 to 750,000 clones, with about two thirds found just once. Sequencing was done on a sample of memory CD4+ T cells sorted from blood. The receptors shown here come from a woman in her 30s in good health. The CDR3 runs from the conserved cysteine through the conserved F or W. The order of the fields is J gene, D gene, clone size, V gene, CDR3 length, CDR3 DNA, CDR3 protein. A D gene is named only where the DNA matches it firmly. The size of a clone is reported for some rows only, either as once, few or many, or as a class for expanded clones.

>TRBJ1-1|NA|NA|TRBV10-2|12
TGCGCCAGCAGTGACCACAATCGGGAGGCTTTCTTT
CASSDHNREAFF
>TRBJ1-2|TRBD1|few|TRBV27|15
TGTGCCAGCAGTGCAGGGACAGGTTTTAACTATGGCTACACCTTC
CASSAGTGFNYGYTF
>TRBJ2-7|TRBD2|NA|TRBV6-6|14
TGTGCCAGCAGTCCCAGCGGGGGAGTCTCCGAGCAGTACTTC
CASSPSGGVSEQYF
>TRBJ2-7|NA|NA|TRBV5-1|13
TGCGCCAGCAGCTTGATGGACACCTACGAGCAGTACTTC
CASSLMDTYEQYF
>TRBJ2-1|TRBD1|NA|TRBV25-1|16
TGTGCCAGCAGTGGCATCTCTGGACAGGAGTACAATGAGCAGTTCTTC
CASSGISGQEYNEQFF
>TRBJ2-5|NA|NA|TRBV7-8|12
TGTGCCAGCAGCTTACCTCGGGACCCCTGGTACTTC
CASSLPRDPWYF
>TRBJ2-3|NA|once|TRBV28|15
TGTGCCAGCAGTTTATCATCGGGAGTAACAGATACGCAGTATTTT
CASSLSSGVTDTQYF
>TRBJ2-7|NA|NA|TRBV5-1|18
TGCGCCAGCAGCTTGGAGCTACAGCGGAGGGGCACATCCTACGAGCAGTACTTC
CASSLELQRRGTSYEQYF
>TRBJ2-1|NA|few|TRBV10-1|17
TGCGCCAGCAGTGAGTCCCTCGCAGGGAGTGGGGTCAATGAGCAGTTCTTC
CASSESLAGSGVNEQFF
>TRBJ1-2|NA|once|TRBV6-1|13
TGTGCCAGCAGTGAAGCTTTGACAGAAAACTACACCTTC
CASSEALTENYTF
>TRBJ2-5|NA|NA|TRBV7-2|14
TGTGCCAGCAGCTTAGTGCGGGGCGCGGAGACCCAGTACTTC
CASSLVRGAETQYF
>TRBJ2-1|TRBD2|NA|TRBV9|14
TGTGCCAGCAGCGTTTTAGCGGGACGGGGTGAGCAGTTCTTC
CASSVLAGRGEQFF
>TRBJ2-7|NA|NA|TRBV5-8|15
TGTGCCAGCAGCTTATCCCCCGGGGATATGCTCGAGCAGTACTTC
CASSLSPGDMLEQYF
>TRBJ2-5|TRBD2|once|TRBV7-2|16
TGTGCCAGCAGCTTAGCTTTAGCGGGGCGCCGAGAGACCCAGTACTTC
CASSLALAGRRETQYF
>TRBJ1-5|TRBD1|NA|TRBV7-9|18
TGTGCCAGCAGCTTGGGGACAGGGATTGTATCGAGGGGTCAGCCCCAGCATTTT
CASSLGTGIVSRGQPQHF
>TRBJ1-1|NA|once|TRBV4-1|15
TGCGCCAGCAGCTCTCGCGAAGGGTTGAACACTGAAGCTTTCTTT
CASSSREGLNTEAFF
>TRBJ1-1|NA|once|TRBV28|13
TGTGCCAGCAGTTTATCGATCGGCCCTGAAGCTTTCTTT
CASSLSIGPEAFF
>TRBJ2-5|NA|NA|TRBV7-6|16
TGTGCCAGCAGCTTGGAGGAGACAGTGTACCAAGAGACCCAGTACTTC
CASSLEETVYQETQYF
>TRBJ2-7|TRBD2|NA|TRBV6-5|13
TGTGCCGTCCGAGGCGGGAGCTTTTACGAGCAGTACTTC
CAVRGGSFYEQYF
>TRBJ2-3|TRBD1|NA|TRBV6-6|15
TGTGCCAGCAGTTACTCCGGGACAGGGACAGATACGCAGTATTTT
CASSYSGTGTDTQYF
>TRBJ2-2|NA|NA|TRBV7-8|15
TGTGCCAGCAGCTTACGAGGGTTGGATTCCGGGGAGCTGTTTTTT
CASSLRGLDSGELFF
>TRBJ2-1|TRBD2|few|TRBV5-1|17
TGCGCCAGCAGCTTGGCCACCGCAGGGACTAGCAGCAATGAGCAGTTCTTC
CASSLATAGTSSNEQFF